Sequencing of this TCR beta chain was carried out in a study of Graves' ophthalmopathy and Graves' hyperthyroidism. This clonotype was counted at least ten times. Beta-chain TCR CDR3 regions were amplified from RNA transcripts. The first-round RT-PCR employed HTBI primers together with the Qiagen OneStep RT-PCR kit. A multiplex PCR was then performed as the second round. TCRdb analysed the multiplex PCR reads with MiXCR anew, one entry per CDR3 protein. The sample lists under 200,000 distinct CDR3 sequences, around two fifths occurring once. Germline CDR1 and CDR2: MNHEY and SVGAGI. V shed 3 bases and J shed 5 bases, with 7 bases lying between them. This CDR3 has 13 amino acids. The source of the PBMCs was more than 9.5 ml of fresh peripheral blood.

This chain connects TRBV6-5 to TRBJ2-2; D tentatively fits TRBD1 or TRBD2 (5 bases each). The receptor comes from a woman aged 35 to 49 with Graves' ophthalmopathy. Source material: peripheral blood. The CDR3 DNA reads as TGTGCCAGCAGTTATGAGGGGACCGGGGAGCTGTTTTTT. Residues: CASSYEGTGELFF.